The 21 T cell receptor beta chains presented below share a single source sample, sequenced in a study of identical twins. TCRdb passed the 5' RACE reads through MiXCR, listing each CDR3 protein once. Among under 900,000 distinct CDR3 sequences listed, about 20% were seen once. These records were also assigned to another study, of T cells expressing NK-cell markers.

Sample: PBMCs. The source of these receptors is a woman in her late teens or twenties in good health.

V is TRBV20-1 and J is TRBJ2-3; 8 bases are shared with TRBD2. This CDR3 spans 15 amino acids. The trim removed 3 bases at V and 2 bases at J, leaving 7 bases unmatched. Germline CDR1 is DFQATT and CDR2 is SNEGSKA (reference sequence). The CDR3 protein is CSARQAGASTDTQYF. In nucleotides, the CDR3 is TGCAGTGCTAGGCAAGCGGGGGCGTCCACAGATACGCAGTATTTT.

The chain couples TRBV24-1 to TRBJ2-7; 7 nucleotides agree with TRBD2. This CDR3 spans 18 amino acids. Germline V gene sequence: CDR1 KGHDR, CDR2 SFDVKD. V gave up 2 bases and J gave up 4 bases; unmatched junction bases: 16. The CDR3 DNA is TGTGCCACCAGTGATTCTCAAACCTCACGGGAGGTGATATACGAGCAGTACTTC. Protein product: CATSDSQTSREVIYEQYF.

The V call is TRBV6-1, the J call TRBJ2-2; possibly TRBD1 for D (6 bases). CDR3 length: 14 amino acids. Per the germline V gene, CDR1 is MNHNS and CDR2 is SASEGT. V was cut by 8 bases and J by 6 bases, with 16 bases left in between. The CDR3 DNA reads TGTGCCAGCTCTCGTCCTAACAGGGCCGGGGAGCTGTTTTTT. Translating it yields CASSRPNRAGELFF.

At least ten counts were recorded for this clonotype. The rearrangement joins TRBV7-9 to TRBJ2-7; the D is unclear. In germline, CDR1 is SEHNR, CDR2 FQNEAQ (reference sequence). This CDR3 contains 13 residues. V was shortened by 10 bases and J by 4 bases, with 17 bases between the two germline ends. The CDR3 here is CAIETRLLYEQYF. As DNA, the CDR3 is TGTGCCATAGAAACCCGTTTACTTTACGAGCAGTACTTC.

This clonotype has a handful of counts. This rearrangement joins TRBV9 to TRBJ2-5; D may match TRBD1 or TRBD2 (5 bases each). Per germline, CDR1 SGDLS and CDR2 YYNGEE. The CDR3 consists of 16 residues. V was cut by 0 bases and J by 5 bases, with 17 bases left in between. The CDR3 region is CASSVGSSGTSETQYF. Here the CDR3 DNA reads TGTGCCAGCAGCGTAGGGTCTTCGGGGACGTCGGAGACCCAGTACTTC.

The chain employs TRBV29-1 and TRBJ2-1; D call uncertain. The CDR3 covers 11 residues. The germline gives CDR1 SQVTM, CDR2 ANQGSEA. V shed 6 bases and J shed 6 bases, with 9 bases lying between them. CDR3 nucleotides: TGCAGCGTAATGGACGTCAATGAGCAGTTCTTC. It specifies CSVMDVNEQFF.

The J gene is TRBJ1-1, the V gene TRBV19, with D unresolved. Trimming shortened V by 4 bases and J by 3 bases, and 9 bases separated the two germline ends. The CDR3 is 13 amino acids. CDR1 is LNHDA and CDR2 is SQIVND in the germline V gene (reference sequence). This chain's CDR3 is CASSNQKDTEAFF. The CDR3 nucleotides are TGTGCCAGTAGTAACCAAAAGGACACTGAAGCTTTCTTT.

The chain combines TRBV7-8 with TRBJ1-4; no definite D call. This CDR3 contains 12 residues. The V end lost 5 bases, the J end lost 8 bases, and 9 bases lay between the germline ends. In germline, CDR1 is SGHVS, CDR2 FQNEAQ. In DNA form, the CDR3 reads TGTGCCAGCAGCATAAATCGGGAAAAACTGTTTTTT. As protein: CASSINREKLFF.

This clonotype came up a few times. The chain combines TRBV18 with TRBJ2-1, with 15 nucleotides matching TRBD2. With 0 bases clipped from V and 1 base from J, the junction kept 4 bases outside the gene matches. The V gene's germline CDR1 is KGHSH and CDR2 LQKENI. The CDR3 loop spans 19 amino acids. CDR3: CASSPPGLAGGTSYNEQFF. The CDR3 nucleotides read TGTGCCAGCTCACCACCGGGACTAGCGGGAGGCACGTCCTACAATGAGCAGTTCTTC.

The chain couples TRBV11-2 to TRBJ2-3; unclear D gene. CDR1 is SGHAT, CDR2 FQNNGV, per germline. The V gene lost 1 base and the J gene lost 4 bases, with 12 bases spanning the gap. The CDR3 loop spans 15 amino acids. The CDR3 protein is CASSLVGPPPDTQYF. The CDR3 nucleotides read TGTGCCAGCAGCTTAGTAGGACCCCCTCCAGATACGCAGTATTTT.

This clonotype has more than one count but fewer than ten. The V and J genes are TRBV24-1 and TRBJ2-1; tentatively, D is TRBD2 (7 bases). CDR3 size: 14 residues. Germline-derived CDR1 and CDR2 are KGHDR and SFDVKD. V was pared by 4 bases and J by 9 bases, with 15 bases between. CDR3 DNA sequence: TGTGCCACCAGTGAGGCCGAGGGGGGGCTTGAGCAGTTCTTC. It yields the protein CATSEAEGGLEQFF.

This clonotype was seen more than once but under ten times. The V gene is TRBV7-2, the J gene TRBJ2-2, with unresolved D. Germline V gene sequence: CDR1 SGHTA, CDR2 FQGNSA. The CDR3 sequence is 13 residues long. The V end was cut by 8 bases, the J end by 2 bases, with 9 bases between. The CDR3 loop is CASGYRNTGELFF. CDR3 DNA: TGTGCCAGCGGATACAGAAACACCGGGGAGCTGTTTTTT.

This clonotype showed up many times. The chain employs TRBV12-3 or TRBV12-4 and TRBJ2-1, with D hard to call. Trimming left V 6 bases short and J 4 bases short, with 4 bases between. The CDR3 totals 11 residues. For the CDR3, the DNA is TGTGCCAGCAGCATTTACAATGAGCAGTTCTTC. Translated: CASSIYNEQFF.

Worth noting for this clonotype: An end of the junction differs from the germline gene, which may be a read error. J is TRBJ2-7 and V is TRBV11-2; TRBD1 matches at 7 bases. CDR1 is SGHAT and CDR2 is FQNNGV in the germline V gene. The CDR3 sequence is 14 residues long. The CDR3 DNA sequence: TGTGCCAGCAGATTAGGACAGGAACCCTACGAGCAGTACTTC. Translating gives CASRLGQEPYEQYF.

The rearrangement links TRBV20-1 to TRBJ2-3, with 9 bases matching TRBD2. V lost 2 bases and J lost 4; bases outside the gene matches: 16. CDR1 and CDR2 (germline): DFQATT, SNEGSKA (reference sequence). The CDR3 consists of 18 residues. In nucleotides, the CDR3 is TGCAGTGCTAGATCCCTCAGCTATAGCGGGGGTCGGTCAGATACGCAGTATTTT. This encodes CSARSLSYSGGRSDTQYF.

The V and J genes are TRBV5-1 and TRBJ2-7, with 7 bases fitting TRBD1. Germline V CDR1 and CDR2: SGHRS, YFSETQ. Trimming cost V 5 bases and J 3 bases; bases outside gene matches: 8. The CDR3 sequence is 14 residues long. CDR3 nucleotides: TGCGCCAGCAGGTTTGCGACAGGGAACTACGAGCAGTACTTC. Amino acid sequence: CASRFATGNYEQYF.

DNA for the CDR3: TGCAGCGTTGTTTTAACGGGGATGAACACTGAAGCTTTCTTT. Its protein product is CSVVLTGMNTEAFF. The chain has TRBV29-1 and TRBJ1-1; D not resolved. V dropped 4 bases and J dropped 0 bases, with 12 bases sitting between them. Germline-derived CDR1 and CDR2 are SQVTM and ANQGSEA. This CDR3 has 14 amino acids.

The CDR3: CSASSSGNYGYTF. For the CDR3, the DNA is TGCAGTGCTAGTTCTTCGGGGAACTATGGCTACACCTTC. The chain uses TRBV20-1 and TRBJ1-2; D is ambiguous. Germline loops: CDR1 DFQATT, CDR2 SNEGSKA (reference sequence). This CDR3 has 13 amino acids. Trimming removed 3 bases from V and 2 bases from J, with 10 bases in between.

The V call is TRBV12-3 or TRBV12-4, the J call TRBJ2-5; D gene unclear. This CDR3 contains 12 residues. V was cut by 6 bases and J by 6 bases, with 11 bases left in between. CDR3 nucleotide sequence: TGTGCCAGCAGGCAGCTGGGGAAGACCCAGTACTTC. Its translation is CASRQLGKTQYF.

The chain has TRBV25-1 and TRBJ2-5, with 12 bases identical to TRBD2. V dropped 3 bases and J dropped 4; count of bases not matched to a gene: 3. The CDR3 has 15 amino acids. Looked up from germline, CDR1 is MGHDK and CDR2 is SYGVNS. The CDR3 DNA is TGTGCCAGCAGTGAGACTAGCGGGAGCTCAGAGACCCAGTACTTC. Translating gives CASSETSGSSETQYF.

The chain employs TRBV6-1 and TRBJ1-4; 10 positions match TRBD1. The germline gives CDR1 MNHNS, CDR2 SASEGT. The CDR3 is 14 residues long. V dropped 5 bases and J dropped 7; count of bases not matched to a gene: 4. The chain's CDR3 is CASSQRTGGEKLFF. CDR3 DNA: TGTGCCAGCAGTCAACGGACAGGGGGTGAAAAACTGTTTTTT.